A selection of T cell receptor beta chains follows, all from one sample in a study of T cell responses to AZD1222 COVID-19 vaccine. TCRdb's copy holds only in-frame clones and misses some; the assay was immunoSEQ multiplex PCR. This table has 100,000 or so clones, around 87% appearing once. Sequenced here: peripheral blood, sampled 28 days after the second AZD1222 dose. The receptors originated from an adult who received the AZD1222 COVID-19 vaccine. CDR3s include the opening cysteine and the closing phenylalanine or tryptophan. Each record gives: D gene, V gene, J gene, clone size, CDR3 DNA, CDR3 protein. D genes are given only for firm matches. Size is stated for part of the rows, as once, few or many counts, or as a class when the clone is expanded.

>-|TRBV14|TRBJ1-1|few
TGTGCCAGCAGCAAGATCATGAACACTGAAGCTTTCTTT
CASSKIMNTEAFF
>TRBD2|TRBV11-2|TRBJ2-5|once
TGTGCCAGCAGCCCTTTGAGAGCGGGGGGCGGTTTGACGGCCCAGTACTTC
CASSPLRAGGGLTAQYF
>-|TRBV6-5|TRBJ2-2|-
TGTGCCAGCACGAACACCGGGGAGCTGTTTTTT
CASTNTGELFF
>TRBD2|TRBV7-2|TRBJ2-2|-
TGTGCCAGCAGCTTCAAGCATGGCGGGAGGATGAACACCGGGGAGCTGTTTTTT
CASSFKHGGRMNTGELFF
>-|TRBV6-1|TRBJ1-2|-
TGTGCCAGCGCCCCGGGACGGGACTATGGCTACACCTTC
CASAPGRDYGYTF
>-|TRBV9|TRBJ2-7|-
TGTGCCAGCAGCGTAGGACAGTTGCCAGCCTACGAGCAGTACTTC
CASSVGQLPAYEQYF
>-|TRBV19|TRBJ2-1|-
TGTGCCAGTAGTATAAGCGGCAGCAGCTCCTACAATGAGCAGTTCTTC
CASSISGSSSYNEQFF
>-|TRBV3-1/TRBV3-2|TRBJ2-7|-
TGTGCCAGCAGCCAGGACTACGAGCAGTACTTC
CASSQDYEQYF
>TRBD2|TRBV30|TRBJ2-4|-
TGTGCCTGGAGGGTGACTAGCGGGATCCCCCCTCGAGAGTACTTC
CAWRVTSGIPPREYF
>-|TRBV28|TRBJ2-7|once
TGTGCCAGCAGTGGGCTAAGCGAGGCCTACGAGCAGTACTTC
CASSGLSEAYEQYF
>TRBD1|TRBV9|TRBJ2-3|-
TGTGCCAGCAGCGACTCGACAGGGGAGGTTCAAGATACGCAGTATTTT
CASSDSTGEVQDTQYF
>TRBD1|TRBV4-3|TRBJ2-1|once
TGCGCCAGCAGCCTCAATGGACAGGATTACAATGAGCAGTTCTTC
CASSLNGQDYNEQFF
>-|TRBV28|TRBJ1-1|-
TGTGCCAGCAGTTTGGCAGGTTTCCCCGGGACTGAAGCTTTCTTT
CASSLAGFPGTEAFF
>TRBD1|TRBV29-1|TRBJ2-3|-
TGCAGCGTGACCGATGGGACAGGACACACAGATACGCAGTATTTT
CSVTDGTGHTDTQYF
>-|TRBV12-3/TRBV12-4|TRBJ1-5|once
TGTGCCAGCAGTTTCGGGGGTAATCAGCCCCAGCATTTT
CASSFGGNQPQHF
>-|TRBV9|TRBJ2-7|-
TGTGCCAGCAGCCGGGCCCCCTCCTACGAGCAGTACTTC
CASSRAPSYEQYF
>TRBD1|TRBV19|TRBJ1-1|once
TGTGCCAGTAGTAAGGGGACAGGGAACACTGAAGCTTTCTTT
CASSKGTGNTEAFF
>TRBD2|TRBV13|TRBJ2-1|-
TGTGCCAGCAGCCCCCCTCTTGCGGGAGGGTACAATGAGCAGTTCTTC
CASSPPLAGGYNEQFF
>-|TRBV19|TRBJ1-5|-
TGTGCCAGTAGTATCCCCGGGGATAGCAATCAGCCCCAGCATTTT
CASSIPGDSNQPQHF
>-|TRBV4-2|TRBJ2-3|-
TGTGCCAGCAGCGTCCAGGCAGATACGCAGTATTTT
CASSVQADTQYF
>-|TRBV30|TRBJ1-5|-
TGTGCCTGGAGCCGCGGAAACAATCAGCCCCAGCATTTT
CAWSRGNNQPQHF
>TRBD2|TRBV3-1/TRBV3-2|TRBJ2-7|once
TGTGCCAGCAGCCAAGCGGGGGGCGAGCAGTACTTC
CASSQAGGEQYF
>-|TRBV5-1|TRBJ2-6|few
TGCGCCAGCACCCCCCTAGGGGGGCGCTCTGGGGCCAACGTCCTGACTTTC
CASTPLGGRSGANVLTF
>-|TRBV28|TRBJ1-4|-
TGTGCCAGCAGTCAGGACAGATCAACTAATGAAAAACTGTTTTTT
CASSQDRSTNEKLFF
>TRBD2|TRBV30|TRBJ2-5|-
TGTGCCTGGAGCGGGACTAGCGGGGGGGCCGTCTACGAGACCCAGTACTTC
CAWSGTSGGAVYETQYF
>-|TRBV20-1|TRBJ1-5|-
TGCAGTGCTAGTTCAGGGGAGCAGCCCCAGCATTTT
CSASSGEQPQHF
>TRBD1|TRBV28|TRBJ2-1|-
TGTGCCAGCAGTACCACCAGGGGGCGAACCGCCGGACAGTTCTTC
CASSTTRGRTAGQFF
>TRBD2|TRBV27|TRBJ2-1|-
TGTGCCAGCAGTCAACAGGGCGGGGGGGTCCGGAGCTCCTACAATGAGCAGTTCTTC
CASSQQGGGVRSSYNEQFF
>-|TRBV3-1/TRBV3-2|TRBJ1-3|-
TGTGCCAGCAGCCCCCCCCTTGGAAACACCATATATTTT
CASSPPLGNTIYF
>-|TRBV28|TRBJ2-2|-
TGTGCCAGCAACCAGCCCGGGGAGCTGTTTTTT
CASNQPGELFF
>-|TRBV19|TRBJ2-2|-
TGTGCCAGTATTTCAGGACAGTACACCGGGGAGCTGTTTTTT
CASISGQYTGELFF
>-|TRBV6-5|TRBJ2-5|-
TGTGCCAGCTATCAGGGGCTAGGCGAGACCCAGTACTTC
CASYQGLGETQYF
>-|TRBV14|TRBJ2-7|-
TGTGCCAGCAGCCAAGATCTTGACAGCTACGAGCAGTACTTC
CASSQDLDSYEQYF
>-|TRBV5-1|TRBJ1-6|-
TGCGCCAGCAGCGCGGAAACAGGGTGGGGTTCACCCCTCCACTTT
CASSAETGWGSPLHF
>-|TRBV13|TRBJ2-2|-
TGTGCCAGCAGCTTAGGCCCCGGGGCAGGGTACACCGGGGAGCTGTTTTTT
CASSLGPGAGYTGELFF
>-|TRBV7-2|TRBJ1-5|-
TGTGCCAGCAGCTTAGCGTTCGGTGGCAATCAGCCCCAGCATTTT
CASSLAFGGNQPQHF
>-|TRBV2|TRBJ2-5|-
TGTGCCAGCGGTGACGAGACCCAGTACTTC
CASGDETQYF
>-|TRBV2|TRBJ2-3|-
TGTGCCAGCAGCTTCTCTACGGGTGATACGCAGTATTTT
CASSFSTGDTQYF
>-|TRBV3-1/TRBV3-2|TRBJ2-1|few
TGTGCCAGCAGCCAAGAGGGACTCCTCCACAATGAGCAGTTCTTC
CASSQEGLLHNEQFF
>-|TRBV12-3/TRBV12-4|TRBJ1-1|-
TGTGCCAGCAGCCGCAGGACTGAAGCTTTCTTT
CASSRRTEAFF
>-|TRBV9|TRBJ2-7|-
TGTGCCAGCAGCGTAGCTGGCGGGACGCTCTACGAGCAGTACTTC
CASSVAGGTLYEQYF
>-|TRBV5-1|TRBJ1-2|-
TGCGCCAGCAGCCCCGGGGGGCAGATCTATGGCTACACCTTC
CASSPGGQIYGYTF
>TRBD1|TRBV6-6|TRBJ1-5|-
TGTGCCAGCAGTTACTGGACAGGGGCCGCCGCTCAGCCCCAGCATTTT
CASSYWTGAAAQPQHF
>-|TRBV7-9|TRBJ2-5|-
TGTGCCAGCAGTTCAACCACAGCTAGCCAAGAGACCCAGTACTTC
CASSSTTASQETQYF
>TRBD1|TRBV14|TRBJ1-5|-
TGTGCCAGCAGCCATCCCCGGGACAGGGGATATCAGCCCCAGCATTTT
CASSHPRDRGYQPQHF
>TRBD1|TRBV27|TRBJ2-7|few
TGTGCCAGCAATAATACCGGGACAGGGGGCGACGAGCAGTACTTC
CASNNTGTGGDEQYF
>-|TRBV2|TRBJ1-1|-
TGTGCCAGCAGTGGCACAGGTGGCACTGAAGCTTTCTTT
CASSGTGGTEAFF
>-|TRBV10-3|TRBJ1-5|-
TGTGCCATCAGTGATAGTCTTCAGCCCCAGCATTTT
CAISDSLQPQHF
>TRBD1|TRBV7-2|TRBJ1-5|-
TGTGCCAGCAGTCGAGACAGGGCCCGCAATCAGCCCCAGCATTTT
CASSRDRARNQPQHF
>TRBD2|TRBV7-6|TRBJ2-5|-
TGTGCCAGCAGCTTCGGACTAGCGGGGGGGCAAGAGACCCAGTACTTC
CASSFGLAGGQETQYF
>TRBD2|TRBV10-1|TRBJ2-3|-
TGCGCCAGCAGAGCGGGGGCATATACAGATACGCAGTATTTT
CASRAGAYTDTQYF
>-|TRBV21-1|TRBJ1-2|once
TGTGCCAGCAGCCGGGATTTCGATGGCTACACCTTC
CASSRDFDGYTF
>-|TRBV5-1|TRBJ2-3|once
TGCGCCAGCAGCCCGGACAGCTACACAGATACGCAGTATTTT
CASSPDSYTDTQYF
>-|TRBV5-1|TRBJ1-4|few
TGCGCCAGCAGGGTCGACGGGGAAAAACTGTTTTTT
CASRVDGEKLFF